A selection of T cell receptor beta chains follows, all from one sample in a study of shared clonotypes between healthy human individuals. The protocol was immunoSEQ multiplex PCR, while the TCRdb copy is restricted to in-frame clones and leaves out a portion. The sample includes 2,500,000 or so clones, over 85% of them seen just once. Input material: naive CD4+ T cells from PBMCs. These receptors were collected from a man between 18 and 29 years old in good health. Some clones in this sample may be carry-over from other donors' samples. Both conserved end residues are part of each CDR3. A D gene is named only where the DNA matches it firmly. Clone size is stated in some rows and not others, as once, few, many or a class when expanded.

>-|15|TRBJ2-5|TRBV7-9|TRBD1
CASSSRDRVQETQYF
TGTGCCAGCAGCAGCCGGGACAGGGTTCAAGAGACCCAGTACTTC
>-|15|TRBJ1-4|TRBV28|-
CASSLRDSGYEKLFF
TGTGCCAGCAGTTTGCGGGATAGCGGATATGAAAAACTGTTTTTT
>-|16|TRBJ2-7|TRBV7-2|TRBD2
CASSLGPSGSAYEQYF
TGTGCCAGCAGCTTAGGTCCTAGCGGGAGTGCCTACGAGCAGTACTTC
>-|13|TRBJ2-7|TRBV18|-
CASSPRDPGEQYF
TGTGCCAGCTCACCCCGGGACCCAGGCGAGCAGTACTTC
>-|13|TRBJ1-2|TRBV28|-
CASSLLTSYGYTF
TGTGCCAGCAGTCTACTGACATCCTATGGCTACACCTTC
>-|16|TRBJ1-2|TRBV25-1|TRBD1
CASSEAGTAAQRGYTF
TGTGCCAGCAGTGAGGCCGGGACAGCGGCTCAGAGGGGCTACACCTTC
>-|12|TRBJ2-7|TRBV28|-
CASRTQTYEQYF
TGTGCCAGCAGAACTCAAACCTACGAGCAGTACTTC
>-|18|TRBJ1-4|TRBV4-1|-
CASSHALQRTVSDEKLFF
TGCGCCAGCAGCCATGCACTCCAAAGGACAGTTTCGGATGAAAAACTGTTTTTT
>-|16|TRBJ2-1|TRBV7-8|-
CASSPPGGFSYNEQFF
TGTGCCAGCAGCCCCCCTGGCGGGTTCTCCTACAATGAGCAGTTCTTC
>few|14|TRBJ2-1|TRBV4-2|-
CASSQRTRYNEQFF
TGTGCCAGCAGCCAGCGGACCCGATACAATGAGCAGTTCTTC
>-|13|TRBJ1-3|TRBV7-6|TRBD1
CASSRDRGNTIYF
TGTGCCAGCAGCCGGGACAGGGGAAACACCATATATTTT
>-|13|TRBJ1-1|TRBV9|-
CASSVLGGTEAFF
TGTGCCAGCAGCGTATTGGGGGGCACTGAAGCTTTCTTT
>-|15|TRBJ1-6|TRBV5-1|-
CASRGESSYNSPLHF
TGCGCCAGCAGAGGTGAAAGCTCCTATAATTCACCCCTCCACTTT
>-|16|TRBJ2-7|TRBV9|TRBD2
CASSVGLTSGPYEQYF
TGTGCCAGCAGCGTAGGACTGACTAGCGGACCCTACGAGCAGTACTTC
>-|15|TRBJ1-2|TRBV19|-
CASSVPGGGGYGYTF
TGTGCCAGTAGTGTACCGGGCGGGGGCGGCTATGGCTACACCTTC
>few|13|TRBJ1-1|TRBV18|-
CASSEGENTEAFF
TGTGCCAGCTCGGAGGGGGAGAACACTGAAGCTTTCTTT